This TCR beta chain derives from a study of CD8 T cells in Susac syndrome. Random hexamers were used to reverse transcribe 0.5 to 1 ug of RNA. TCRdb called the immunoSEQ multiplex PCR reads again in MiXCR, with one record for every CDR3 protein. Of 150,000 or so distinct CDR3 sequences in the sample, approximately 90% were seen once. Sequencing of TCR beta, carried out with a high-throughput approach, was applied to CD8+ and CD4+ T cells from the blood. Healthy donors formed controls matched for age and sex. This clonotype was seen once. Its antigen remains unidentified. Study results and caveats: Individuals included in the TCR sequencing and HLA analysis were acknowledged by the study to be relatively few in number.

Sequenced input: CD4+ T cells from PBMCs. This receptor was obtained from a human donor in good health.

CDR3 in amino acids: CASRVLAGGPNTGELFF. The DNA of the CDR3 is TGCGCCAGCAGAGTTTTGGCGGGGGGGCCCAACACCGGGGAGCTGTTTTTT. This sequence joins TRBV4-1 and TRBJ2-2; 9 bases are shared with TRBD2. The CDR3 consists of 17 residues. The V gene end was trimmed by 6 bases and the J gene end by 2 bases; junction bases not matched to a gene: 10. Germline V gene data show CDR1 as MGHRA and CDR2 as YSYEKL.